The table lists the clone carrying this T cell receptor (beta chain) with a count of one. Its antigen remains unknown. Original data processing: With immunoSEQ giving junction-only sequences and no quality scores, filtering differed. Using immunoSEQ multiplex PCR, the repertoire was profiled, and TCRdb retains in-frame clones only, with some absent. V, J and clone size derive from that table, while D and trimming were established from the DNA sequence. This table holds more than 2 million clones, about 94% found once. The data belong to a study of shared clonotypes between healthy human individuals. Findings and limits, study-wide: Only a few donors were included, so the genetic and exposure-history diversity represented was limited.

The CDR3 runs 14 residues. V shed 6 bases and J shed 2 bases, with 11 bases lying between them. The germline V gene encodes CDR1 LNHDA and CDR2 SQIVND (reference sequence). Naive CD8 cells lacked CD45RO, underwent positive selection for CCR7 and left out terminally differentiated effector memory CD45RA+ cells. This rearrangement joins TRBV19 to TRBJ2-1, with D hard to call. The sequence derives from a man younger than 35 in good health. Some clones in this sample may be carry-over from other donors' samples. Sequencing was carried out using naive CD8+ T cells from PBMCs. The CDR3: CASSDGPAYNEQFF. DNA for the CDR3: TGTGCCAGTAGCGACGGACCTGCCTACAATGAGCAGTTCTTC.